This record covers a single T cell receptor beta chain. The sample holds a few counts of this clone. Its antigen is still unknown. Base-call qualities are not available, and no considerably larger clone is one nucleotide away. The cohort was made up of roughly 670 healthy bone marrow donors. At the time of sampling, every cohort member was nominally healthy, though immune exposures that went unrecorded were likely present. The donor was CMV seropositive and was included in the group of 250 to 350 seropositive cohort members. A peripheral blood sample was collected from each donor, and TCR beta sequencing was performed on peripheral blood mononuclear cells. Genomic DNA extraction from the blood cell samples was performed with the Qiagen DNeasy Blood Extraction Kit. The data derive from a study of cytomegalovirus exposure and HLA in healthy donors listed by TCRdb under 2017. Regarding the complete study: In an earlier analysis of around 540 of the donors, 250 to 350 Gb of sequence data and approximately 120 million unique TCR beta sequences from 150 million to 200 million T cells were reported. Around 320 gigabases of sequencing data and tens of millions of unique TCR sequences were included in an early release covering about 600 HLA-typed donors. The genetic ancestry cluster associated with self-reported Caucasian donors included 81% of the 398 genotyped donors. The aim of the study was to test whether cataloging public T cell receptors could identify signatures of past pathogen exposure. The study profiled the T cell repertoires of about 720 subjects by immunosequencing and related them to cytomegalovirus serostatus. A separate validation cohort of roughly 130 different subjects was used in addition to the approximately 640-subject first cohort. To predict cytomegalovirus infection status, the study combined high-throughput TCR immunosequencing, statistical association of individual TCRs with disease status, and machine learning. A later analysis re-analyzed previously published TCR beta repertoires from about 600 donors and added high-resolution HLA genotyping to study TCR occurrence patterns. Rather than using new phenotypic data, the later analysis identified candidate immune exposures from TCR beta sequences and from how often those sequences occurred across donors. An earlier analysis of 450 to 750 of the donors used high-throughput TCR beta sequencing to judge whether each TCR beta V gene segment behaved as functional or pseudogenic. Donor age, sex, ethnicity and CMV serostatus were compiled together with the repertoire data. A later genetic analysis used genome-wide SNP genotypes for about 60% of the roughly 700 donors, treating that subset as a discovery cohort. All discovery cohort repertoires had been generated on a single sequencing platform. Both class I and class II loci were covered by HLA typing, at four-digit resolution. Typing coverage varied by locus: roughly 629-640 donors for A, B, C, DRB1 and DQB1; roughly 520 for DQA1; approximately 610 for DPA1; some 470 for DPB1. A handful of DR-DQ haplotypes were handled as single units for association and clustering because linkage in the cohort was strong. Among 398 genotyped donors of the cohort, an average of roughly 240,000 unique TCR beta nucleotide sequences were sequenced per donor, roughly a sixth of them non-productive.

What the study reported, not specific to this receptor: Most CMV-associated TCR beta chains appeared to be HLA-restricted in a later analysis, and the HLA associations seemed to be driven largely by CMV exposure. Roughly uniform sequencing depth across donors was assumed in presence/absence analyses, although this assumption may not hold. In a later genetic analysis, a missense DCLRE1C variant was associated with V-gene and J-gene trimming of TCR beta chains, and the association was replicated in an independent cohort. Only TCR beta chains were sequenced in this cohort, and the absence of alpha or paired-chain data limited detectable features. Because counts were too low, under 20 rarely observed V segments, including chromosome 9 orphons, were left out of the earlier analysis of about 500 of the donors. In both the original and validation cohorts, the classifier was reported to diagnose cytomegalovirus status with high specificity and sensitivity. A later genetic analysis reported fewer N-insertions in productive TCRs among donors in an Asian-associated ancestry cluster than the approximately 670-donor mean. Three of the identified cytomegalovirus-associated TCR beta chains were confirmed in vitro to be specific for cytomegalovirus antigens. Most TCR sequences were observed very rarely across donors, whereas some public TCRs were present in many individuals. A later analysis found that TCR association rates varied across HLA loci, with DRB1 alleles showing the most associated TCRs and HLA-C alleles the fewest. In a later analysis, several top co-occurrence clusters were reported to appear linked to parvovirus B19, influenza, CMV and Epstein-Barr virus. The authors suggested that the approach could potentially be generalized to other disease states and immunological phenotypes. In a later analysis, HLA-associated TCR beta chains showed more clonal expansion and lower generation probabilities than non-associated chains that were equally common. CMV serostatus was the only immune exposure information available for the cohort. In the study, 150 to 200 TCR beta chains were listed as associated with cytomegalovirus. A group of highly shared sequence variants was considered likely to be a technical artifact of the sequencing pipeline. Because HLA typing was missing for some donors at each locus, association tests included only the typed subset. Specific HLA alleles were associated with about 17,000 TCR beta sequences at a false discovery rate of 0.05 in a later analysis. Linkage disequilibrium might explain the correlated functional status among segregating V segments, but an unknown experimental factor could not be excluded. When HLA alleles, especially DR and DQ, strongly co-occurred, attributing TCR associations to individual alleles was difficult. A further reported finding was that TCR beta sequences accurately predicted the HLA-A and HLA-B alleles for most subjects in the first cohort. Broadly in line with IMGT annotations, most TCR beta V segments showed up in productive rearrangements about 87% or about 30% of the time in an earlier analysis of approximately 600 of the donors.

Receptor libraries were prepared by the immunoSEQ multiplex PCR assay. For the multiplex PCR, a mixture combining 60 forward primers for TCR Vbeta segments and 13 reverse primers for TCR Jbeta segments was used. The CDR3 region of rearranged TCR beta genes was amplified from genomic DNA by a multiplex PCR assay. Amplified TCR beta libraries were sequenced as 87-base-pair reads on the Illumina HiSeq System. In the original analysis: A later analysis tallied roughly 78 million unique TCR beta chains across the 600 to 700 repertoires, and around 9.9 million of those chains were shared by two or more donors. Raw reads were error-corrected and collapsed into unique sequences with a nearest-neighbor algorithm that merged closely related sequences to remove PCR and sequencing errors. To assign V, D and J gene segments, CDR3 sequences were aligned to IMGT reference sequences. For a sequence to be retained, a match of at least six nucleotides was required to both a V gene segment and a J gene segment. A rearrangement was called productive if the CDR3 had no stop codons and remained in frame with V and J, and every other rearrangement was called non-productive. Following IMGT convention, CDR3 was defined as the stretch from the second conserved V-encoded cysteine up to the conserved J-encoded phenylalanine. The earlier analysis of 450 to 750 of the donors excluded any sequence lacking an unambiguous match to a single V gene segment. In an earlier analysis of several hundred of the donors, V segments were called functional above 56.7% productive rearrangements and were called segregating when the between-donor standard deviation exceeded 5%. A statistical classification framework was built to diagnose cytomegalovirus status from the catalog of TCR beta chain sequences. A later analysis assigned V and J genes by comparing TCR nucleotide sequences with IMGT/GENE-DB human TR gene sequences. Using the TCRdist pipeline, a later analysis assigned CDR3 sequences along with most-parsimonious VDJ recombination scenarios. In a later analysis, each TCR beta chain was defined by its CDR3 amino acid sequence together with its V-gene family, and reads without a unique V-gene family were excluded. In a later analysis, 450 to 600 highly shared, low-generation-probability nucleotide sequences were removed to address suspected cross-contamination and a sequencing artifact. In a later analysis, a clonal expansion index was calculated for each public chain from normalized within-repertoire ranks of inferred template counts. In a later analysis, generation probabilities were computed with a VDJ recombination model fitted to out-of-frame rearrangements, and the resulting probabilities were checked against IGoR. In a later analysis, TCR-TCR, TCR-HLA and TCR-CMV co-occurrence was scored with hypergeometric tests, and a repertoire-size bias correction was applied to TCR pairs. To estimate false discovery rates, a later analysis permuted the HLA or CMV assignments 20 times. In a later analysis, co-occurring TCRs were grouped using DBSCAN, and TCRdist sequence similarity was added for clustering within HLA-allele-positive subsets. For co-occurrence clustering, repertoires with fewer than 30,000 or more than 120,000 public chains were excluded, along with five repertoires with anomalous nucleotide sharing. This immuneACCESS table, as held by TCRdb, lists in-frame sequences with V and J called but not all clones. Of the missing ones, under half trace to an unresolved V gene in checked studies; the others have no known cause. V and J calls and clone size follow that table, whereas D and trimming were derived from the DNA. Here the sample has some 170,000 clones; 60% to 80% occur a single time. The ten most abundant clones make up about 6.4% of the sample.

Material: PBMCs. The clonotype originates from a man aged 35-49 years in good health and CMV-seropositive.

The DNA is as follows: TGTGCCAGCAGTGTTGAGGGCGATACGCAGTATTTT. This encodes CASSVEGDTQYF. The chain joins TRBV2 to TRBJ2-3; TRBD2 might be the D gene, on 5 matching bases. CDR1 and CDR2, per the germline V gene, are SNHLY and FYNNEI. V and J are truncated by 4 bases and 6 bases respectively, leaving an intervening sequence of 8 bases. Including cysteine and phenylalanine, the CDR3 has 12 amino acids. Only the CDR3 portion is preserved as DNA: 36 bases, with reading frame beginning at the first base.